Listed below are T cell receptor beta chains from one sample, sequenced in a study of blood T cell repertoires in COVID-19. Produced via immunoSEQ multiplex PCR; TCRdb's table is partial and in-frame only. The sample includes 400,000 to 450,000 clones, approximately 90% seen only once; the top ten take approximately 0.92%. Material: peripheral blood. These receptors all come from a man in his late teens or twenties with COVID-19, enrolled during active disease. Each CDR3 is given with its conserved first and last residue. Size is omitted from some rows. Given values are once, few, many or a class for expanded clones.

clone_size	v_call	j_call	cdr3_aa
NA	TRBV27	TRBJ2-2	CASSGTSGELFF
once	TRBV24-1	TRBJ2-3	CATSDSRQTDTQYF
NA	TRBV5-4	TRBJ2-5	CASSRSGTQETQYF
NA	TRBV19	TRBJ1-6	CASSSEGNSYNSPLHF
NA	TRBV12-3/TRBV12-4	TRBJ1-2	CASSRQGTDGYTF
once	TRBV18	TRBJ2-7	CASSPWAGQTYEQYF
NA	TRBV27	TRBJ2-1	CASHRRGSNLYNDEQFF
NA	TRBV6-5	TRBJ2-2	CASRNDRGRTGELFF
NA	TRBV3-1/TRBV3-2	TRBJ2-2	CASRDNGGELFF
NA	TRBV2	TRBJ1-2	CASTPGGIYGYTF
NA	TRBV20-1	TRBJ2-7	CSASDRERSYEQYF
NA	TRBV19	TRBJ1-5	CASSTLTGSRPQHF
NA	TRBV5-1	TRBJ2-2	CASSATGDGDTGELFF
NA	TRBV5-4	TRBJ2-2	CASSFPVGELFF